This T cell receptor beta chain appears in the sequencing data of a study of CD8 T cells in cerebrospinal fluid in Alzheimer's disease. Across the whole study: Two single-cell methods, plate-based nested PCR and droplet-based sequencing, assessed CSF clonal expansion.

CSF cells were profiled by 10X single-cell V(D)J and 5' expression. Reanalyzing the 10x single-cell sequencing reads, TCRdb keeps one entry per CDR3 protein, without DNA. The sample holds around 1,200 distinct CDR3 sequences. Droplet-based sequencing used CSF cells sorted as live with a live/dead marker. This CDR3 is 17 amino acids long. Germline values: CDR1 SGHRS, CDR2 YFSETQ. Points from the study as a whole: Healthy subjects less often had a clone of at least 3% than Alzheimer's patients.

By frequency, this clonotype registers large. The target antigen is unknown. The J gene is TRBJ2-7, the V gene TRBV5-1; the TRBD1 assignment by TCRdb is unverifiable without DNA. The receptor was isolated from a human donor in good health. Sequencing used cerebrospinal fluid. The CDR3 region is CASSLEIPGTAGFEQYF.